These 10 T cell receptor beta chains were all obtained from the same sample, sequenced in a study of cytomegalovirus exposure and HLA in healthy donors. The PCR was carried out with 60 Vbeta primers and 13 Jbeta primers. TCRdb's table, derived via immunoSEQ multiplex PCR, lists solely in-frame clones and lacks some. The sample yields tens of thousands of clones, approximately 82% seen once. Source material: PBMCs. These receptors were obtained from a woman aged 40 to 49 in good health and CMV-seropositive.

The J gene is TRBJ1-2, the V gene TRBV5-4; a weak D match, TRBD1 (5 bases). This CDR3 contains 15 residues. CDR1 and CDR2 (germline): SGHNT, YYREEE (reference sequence). V was cut by 0 bases and J by 4 bases, with 13 bases left in between. The CDR3 region has the DNA TGTGCCAGCAGCTTGGCTCAGGGATTGGGCTATGGCTACACCTTC. This codes for CASSLAQGLGYGYTF.

V is TRBV6-1 and J is TRBJ2-2; D perhaps matches TRBD1 (5 bases). V was trimmed by 10 bases and J by 2 bases, leaving 14 bases between them. Germline loops: CDR1 MNHNS, CDR2 SASEGT. The CDR3 covers 14 residues. CDR3 loop: CATTTVSNTGELFF. CDR3 DNA sequence: TGTGCCACCACGACAGTCTCAAACACCGGGGAGCTGTTTTTT.

This chain joins TRBV4-2 and TRBJ1-5, with D possibly being TRBD1 (5 bases). The germline CDR1 and CDR2 sequences are LGHNA and YNFKEQ. This CDR3 has 17 amino acids. V shed 1 base and J shed 6 bases, with 19 bases lying between them. This CDR3 is CASSQGWEGRSIQPQHF. The CDR3 bases are TGTGCCAGCAGCCAAGGGTGGGAGGGGCGTTCGATTCAGCCCCAGCATTTT.

V is TRBV5-6 and J is TRBJ2-2, with 15 bases lining up with TRBD2. This CDR3 has 17 residues. The trim removed 0 bases at V and 5 bases at J, leaving 2 bases unmatched. Germline V lookup: CDR1 SGHDT, CDR2 YYEEEE. The CDR3 protein is CASSLAGLAGGTGELFF. The CDR3, as DNA: TGTGCCAGCAGCTTGGCCGGACTAGCGGGGGGGACCGGGGAGCTGTTTTTT.

The J gene is TRBJ2-1, the V gene TRBV5-4; D not resolved. The CDR3 extends over 12 amino acids. CDR1 and CDR2 (germline): SGHNT, YYREEE (reference sequence). Trimming cost V 4 bases and J 6 bases, with 8 bases left between them. CDR3 amino acids: CASSLGSNEQFF. DNA for the CDR3: TGTGCCAGCAGCCTCGGGTCCAATGAGCAGTTCTTC.

This sequence joins TRBV19 and TRBJ2-1, with D unresolved. The CDR3 has 13 residues. Germline CDR1 reads LNHDA; CDR2 reads SQIVND (reference sequence). The ends were cut back, 1 base at V and 8 bases at J, with 9 bases in the middle. For the CDR3, the DNA is TGTGCCAGTAGTATAGCCCAACACGATGAGCAGTTCTTC. It specifies CASSIAQHDEQFF.

The chain uses TRBV5-1 and TRBJ2-1; TRBD2 matches 8 bases. J lost 4 bases, V lost 0 bases, and 12 bases had no gene match. Germline-derived CDR1 and CDR2 are SGHRS and YFSETQ. CDR3 length equals 18 residues. CDR3 region: CASSLDKAGASPYNEQFF. DNA for the CDR3: TGCGCCAGCAGCTTGGATAAAGCGGGGGCCTCTCCATACAATGAGCAGTTCTTC.

This chain connects TRBV5-1 to TRBJ1-1; tentative D call: TRBD1 (5 bases). V was clipped by 1 base and J by 3 bases, with 10 bases between them. CDR3 length: 14 amino acids. Germline lookup yields CDR1 SGHRS and CDR2 YFSETQ. CDR3 in amino acids: CASSLSAGDTEAFF. The CDR3 nucleotides read TGCGCCAGCAGCTTGTCGGCGGGGGACACTGAAGCTTTCTTT.

Here the CDR3 reads CASSPSQYEQYF. For the CDR3, the DNA is TGTGCCAGCAGCCCCTCTCAGTACGAGCAGTACTTC. J is TRBJ2-7 and V is TRBV7-2; the D is unclear. The V gene's germline CDR1 is SGHTA and CDR2 FQGNSA. V was clipped by 5 bases and J by 4 bases, with 9 bases between them. This CDR3 is built from 12 residues.

V usage is TRBV4-3 and J usage is TRBJ2-2; 7 nucleotides match TRBD1. Germline V gene lookup returns CDR1 LGHNA and CDR2 YSLEER. V trimming: 7 bases; J trimming: 7 bases; junction bases outside the gene matches: 12. The CDR3 length is 15 residues. CDR3 nucleotide sequence: TGCGCCAGCACCCAGGGGGAGCAGGGGAGCGGGGAGCTGTTTTTT. Translated, it gives CASTQGEQGSGELFF.